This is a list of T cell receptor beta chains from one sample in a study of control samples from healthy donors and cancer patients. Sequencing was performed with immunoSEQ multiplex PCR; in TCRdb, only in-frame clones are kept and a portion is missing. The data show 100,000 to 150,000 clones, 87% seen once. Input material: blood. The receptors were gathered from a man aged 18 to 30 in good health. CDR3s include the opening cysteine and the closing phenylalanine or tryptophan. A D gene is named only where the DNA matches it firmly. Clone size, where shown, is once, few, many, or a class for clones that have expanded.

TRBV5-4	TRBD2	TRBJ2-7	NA	TGTGCCAGCAGCTCCGGGACTAGCGGTCCTTCCGAGCAGTACTTC	CASSSGTSGPSEQYF
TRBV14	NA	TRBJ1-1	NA	TGTGCCAGCAGCCTCGCAGGGTGGGGCACTGAAGCTTTCTTT	CASSLAGWGTEAFF
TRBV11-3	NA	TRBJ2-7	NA	TGTGCCAGCAGCTTAGGGGCAGGGGACGAGCAGTACTTC	CASSLGAGDEQYF
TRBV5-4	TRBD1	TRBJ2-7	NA	TGTGCCAGCAGCTTAGACAGGGCCCGTACCTACGAGCAGTACTTC	CASSLDRARTYEQYF
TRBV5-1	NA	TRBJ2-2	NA	TGCGCCAGCAGCTTGGAGGAGGGGGACACCGGGGAGCTGTTTTTT	CASSLEEGDTGELFF
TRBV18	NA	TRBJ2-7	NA	TGTGCCAGCTCACCACAAACAGCCTCCTACGAGCAGTACTTC	CASSPQTASYEQYF
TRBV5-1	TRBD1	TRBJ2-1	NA	TGCGCCAGCAGCTTGGCCCGGGGACAGGGGCTATCCTACAATGAGCAGTTCTTC	CASSLARGQGLSYNEQFF
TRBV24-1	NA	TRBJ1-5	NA	TGTGCCACCACCCCTTCAGGGAGGAATCAGCCCCAGCATTTT	CATTPSGRNQPQHF
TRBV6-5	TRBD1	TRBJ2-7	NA	TGTGCCAGCAGCCCGACAGGGGGGTTCTACGAGCAGTACTTC	CASSPTGGFYEQYF
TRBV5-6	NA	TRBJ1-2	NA	TGTGCCAGCGGACGCCGTACCCCTGGGTATGGCTACACCTTC	CASGRRTPGYGYTF
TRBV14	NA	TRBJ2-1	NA	TGTGCCAGCAGCCAAGATTGGCGGAATACCTATGAGCAGTTCTTC	CASSQDWRNTYEQFF
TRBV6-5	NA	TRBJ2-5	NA	TGTGCCAGCGGCAGCCCCCTTAACAAAGAGACCCAGTACTTC	CASGSPLNKETQYF
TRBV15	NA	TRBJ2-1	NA	TGTGCCACCAGCAGAGATTGGGGAGCGGGCCATGAGCAGTTCTTC	CATSRDWGAGHEQFF
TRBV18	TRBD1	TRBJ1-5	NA	TGTGCCAGCTCACCTACGACAGGGGGAGGTCGGGGCAATCAGCCCCAGCATTTT	CASSPTTGGGRGNQPQHF
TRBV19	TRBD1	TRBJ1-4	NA	TGTGCCAGTAGTATCAATCCCGGGACAGGGAATGAAAAACTGTTTTTT	CASSINPGTGNEKLFF
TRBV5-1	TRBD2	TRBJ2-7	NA	TGCGCCAGCCGCCGACTAGCGGGAGGCGAGCAGTACTTC	CASRRLAGGEQYF
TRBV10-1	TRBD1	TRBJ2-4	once	TGCGCCAGCAGCGCCGGCGGGACAGGGGGGATTAACATTCAGTACTTC	CASSAGGTGGINIQYF